The rows below give T cell receptor beta chains drawn from one sample of a study of breast tumors, draining lymph nodes, adjacent tissues. In TCRdb, the multiplex PCR reads were re-called with MiXCR into one record per CDR3 protein. The sample consists of about 130,000 distinct CDR3 sequences, around 24% of them appearing once. The sample taken for sequencing was axillary lymph node tissue. Receptors were obtained from a female donor with breast cancer. Some clones in this sample may be carry-over from other donors' samples. The CDR3 runs from the conserved cysteine through the conserved F or W. A D gene is named only where the DNA matches it firmly. Not every row has a clone size; where given, it reads once, few, many or a size class.

>many|TRBD2|TRBV6-5
CASSYSGSGSTDTQYF
>-|-|TRBV30
CAWSSNQRGSSPLHF
>many|TRBD2|TRBV12-5
CASGPGGEETQYF
>many|TRBD2|TRBV6-6
CASRRSGSVYEQYF
>many|TRBD1|TRBV9
CASSVGQGNEKLFF
>many|-|TRBV12-3/TRBV12-4
CASRPGGLDTQYF
>-|TRBD1|TRBV15
CATSREMTGGAGNTVYF
>-|TRBD2|TRBV6-5
CASSTGEGPYNEQFF
>many|-|TRBV14
CASSQERTGYYGYTF
>many|-|TRBV5-4
CASSLASSDYEQYF
>many|TRBD2|TRBV7-3
CASAAGAGANVLTF
>-|-|TRBV6-2/TRBV6-3
CASTISGAPSGANVLTF
>many|TRBD2|TRBV10-1
CAVGLAGDTQYF
>many|-|TRBV3-1
CASSQDNNNYGYTF
>few|-|TRBV20-1
CSVRGPRDGRETQYF
>many|TRBD2|TRBV4-1
CASSQVGLAGYYEQYF
>few|-|TRBV30
CAWRKRSGQPTNYGYTF
>many|-|TRBV30
CAWISPLAGNTIYF
>many|TRBD2|TRBV29-1
CSVREGTGELFF
>many|-|TRBV7-2
CASSLGLTGNTIYF
>many|-|TRBV20-1
CSARAGYEQYF
>many|TRBD2|TRBV7-9
CASSWTSSYEQHF